The next 21 T cell receptor beta chains were all read from a single sample in a study of CD8 T cells in ankylosing spondylitis. TCRdb used MiXCR to reprocess the 5' RACE reads, holding one entry per CDR3 protein. Among roughly 64,000 distinct CDR3 sequences, 6% to 8% were seen once, and the ten largest hold about 4.6%. Input material: synovial fluid, either unsorted or a sorted T cell fraction (not recorded which). These receptors were obtained from a male donor with ankylosing spondylitis.

The chain uses TRBV7-2 and TRBJ2-1; D not resolved. CDR1 and CDR2 from the germline V gene are SGHTA and FQGNSA. Trimming shortened V by 5 bases and J by 9 bases, and 8 bases separated the two germline ends. The CDR3 runs to 11 residues. CDR3 sequence: CASSQWLEQFF. Written as DNA, the CDR3 is TGTGCCAGCAGCCAGTGGCTTGAGCAGTTCTTC.

This clonotype was seen at least ten times. This chain links TRBV7-2 with TRBJ2-3, with D unresolved. V lost 3 bases and J lost 6, with 4 bases in between. The CDR3 is 11 amino acids. Looked up from germline, CDR1 is SGHTA and CDR2 is FQGNSA. The CDR3 coding sequence is TGTGCCAGCAGCTTGCACGATACGCAGTATTTT. This translates into CASSLHDTQYF.

At least ten counts were recorded for this clonotype. The chain links TRBV5-1 to TRBJ2-7, with 10 nucleotides matching TRBD2. The CDR3 totals 16 residues. Germline V CDR1 and CDR2: SGHRS, YFSETQ. The junction had 9 bases not matched to a gene; V was cut back by 5 bases and J by 1 base. Here the CDR3 DNA reads TGCGCCAGCAGTCCCGAAGCGGGAGGGGGATCCTACGAGCAGTACTTC. Residues: CASSPEAGGGSYEQYF.

This clonotype was found many times. The CDR3 nucleotides are TGCGCCAGCAGCTTGTACAATGAGCAGTTCTTC. This encodes CASSLYNEQFF. The V and J genes are TRBV5-1 and TRBJ2-1; D is unresolved. CDR1 is SGHRS and CDR2 is YFSETQ in the germline V gene. The CDR3 length is 11 residues. V gave up 1 base and J gave up 4 bases, with 0 bases separating them.

There are many counts of this clonotype. The CDR3 bases are TGTGCCAGCAGGCCTAGCAATCAGCCCCAGCATTTT. Translating it yields CASRPSNQPQHF. The chain has TRBV6-2 or TRBV6-3 and TRBJ1-5; D is undetermined. CDR3 length: 12 residues. Germline CDR1 is MNHEY and CDR2 is SVGEGT. The germline V and J ends were trimmed by 6 bases and 0 bases, with 3 bases remaining between them.

At least ten counts were recorded for this clonotype. The V and J genes are TRBV20-1 and TRBJ1-2, with D perhaps TRBD1 (6 bases). Deletions cut 4 bases from V and 4 bases from J, with 16 bases between. Germline CDR1 DFQATT, CDR2 SNEGSKA (reference sequence). The CDR3 is 14 amino acids. The DNA of the CDR3 is TGCAGTGCTACAAAGACAGGTGCATCCTATGGCTACACCTTC. Translated: CSATKTGASYGYTF.

Ten or more counts support this clonotype. The chain is built from TRBV7-2 and TRBJ1-4; 9 positions agree with TRBD1. J lost 8 bases, V lost 4 bases, and 8 bases had no gene match. In germline, CDR1 is SGHTA, CDR2 FQGNSA. The CDR3 totals 15 residues. CDR3 loop: CASSWTGEVKEKLFF. For the CDR3, the DNA is TGTGCCAGCAGCTGGACAGGGGAAGTCAAGGAAAAACTGTTTTTT.

The chain links TRBV28 to TRBJ1-2; no clear D gene. In germline, CDR1 is MDHEN, CDR2 SYDVKM. V was pared by 6 bases and J by 7 bases, with 18 bases between. This CDR3 comprises 14 residues. CDR3 in amino acids: CASRAGPRVRGYTF. The CDR3 coding sequence is TGTGCCAGCAGGGCCGGGCCTCGCGTACGTGGCTACACCTTC.

This clonotype was recorded at least ten times. The V and J genes are TRBV29-1 and TRBJ1-6; D is unresolved. V shed 4 bases and J shed 7 bases, with 8 bases lying between them. Per germline, CDR1 SQVTM and CDR2 ANQGSEA. This CDR3 has 12 amino acids. Written as DNA, the CDR3 is TGCAGCGTTGGTGAGGTGAATTCACCCCTCCACTTT. Amino acids: CSVGEVNSPLHF.

This clonotype was picked up many times. The CDR3 reads CASSSGFAVTEAFF. The CDR3 DNA follows: TGTGCCAGCAGCTCGGGGTTCGCAGTCACTGAAGCTTTCTTT. The J gene is TRBJ1-1, the V gene TRBV7-9; D is uncertain. Looked up from germline, CDR1 is SEHNR and CDR2 is FQNEAQ (reference sequence). V was trimmed by 4 bases and J by 4 bases, leaving 13 bases between them. The CDR3 extends over 14 amino acids.

This clonotype was seen ten or more times. The chain uses TRBV6-1 and TRBJ2-1; TRBD1 agrees at 9 bases. V trimming: 6 bases; J trimming: 4 bases; junction bases outside the gene matches: 4. The CDR3 contains 14 residues. Germline lookup yields CDR1 MNHNS and CDR2 SASEGT. Here the CDR3 DNA reads TGTGCCAGCAGGACCGGGACAGGGTACAATGAGCAGTTCTTC. This codes for CASRTGTGYNEQFF.

The sample holds many counts of this clonotype. The rearrangement uses TRBV5-5 and TRBJ1-1; D unclear. Germline V gives CDR1 SGHKS, CDR2 YYEKEE (reference sequence). The germline V and J ends were trimmed by 0 bases and 5 bases, with 8 bases remaining between them. This CDR3 is 13 amino acids long. The DNA of the CDR3 is TGTGCCAGCAGCTTGGGGGTAGGGACTGAAGCTTTCTTT. Its translation is CASSLGVGTEAFF. Full variable domain (outside the CDR3, taken from reference TRBV5-5 and TRBJ1-1): DAGVTQSPTHLIKTRGQQVTLRCSPISGHKSVSWYQQVLGQGPQFIFQYYEKEERGRGNFPDRFSARQFPNYSSELNVNALLLGDSALYLCASSLGVGTEAFFGQGTRLTVV.

This clonotype was seen at least ten times. Here the CDR3 DNA reads TGCAGTGCCTGTAGCGGGAGTCCTAATGAGCAGTTCTTC. This translates into CSACSGSPNEQFF. The J gene is TRBJ2-1, the V gene TRBV20-1, with 9 bases fitting TRBD2. J lost 7 bases, V lost 6 bases, and 7 bases had no gene match. The germline CDR1 and CDR2 sequences are DFQATT and SNEGSKA (reference sequence). The CDR3 contains 13 residues.

The V call is TRBV2, the J call TRBJ1-1; no firm D call. CDR1 is SNHLY, CDR2 FYNNEI, per germline. Trimming pared 2 bases from V and 1 base from J, leaving 5 bases between. The CDR3 spans 13 residues. The CDR3 is CASSEYGNTEAFF. CDR3 bases: TGTGCCAGCAGTGAATACGGGAACACTGAAGCTTTCTTT.

The chain recombines TRBV3-1 with TRBJ2-7; unclear D gene. The ends were cut back, 0 bases at V and 6 bases at J, with 12 bases in the middle. Germline loops: CDR1 LGHDT, CDR2 YNNKEL (reference sequence). The CDR3 contains 14 residues. The CDR3 sequence is CASSQERHSGEQYF. CDR3 nucleotide sequence: TGTGCCAGCAGCCAAGAACGCCACTCAGGCGAGCAGTACTTC.

The V and J genes are TRBV12-3 or TRBV12-4 and TRBJ2-3, with 9 bases aligning to TRBD1. This CDR3 comprises 18 residues. The J segment lost 4 bases and the V segment lost 11 bases, leaving 22 bases of the junction unmatched. DNA of the CDR3: TGTGCCTTCAGTCTACGACCGCGACAACAGGGGGCGGCAGATACGCAGTATTTT. It codes for CAFSLRPRQQGAADTQYF.

This clonotype was seen at least ten times. The rearrangement joins TRBV12-3 or TRBV12-4 to TRBJ2-1; D possibly matches TRBD1 or TRBD2 (5 bases each). The CDR3 loop spans 15 amino acids. V shed 3 bases and J shed 6 bases, with 15 bases lying between them. The CDR3 spells CASSFPGRFSNEQFF. The CDR3, as DNA: TGTGCCAGCAGTTTTCCAGGGAGATTTTCCAATGAGCAGTTCTTC.

This clonotype was counted ten times or more. This sequence joins TRBV9 and TRBJ2-1; the D is unclear. V was cut by 0 bases and J by 6 bases, with 7 bases left in between. The CDR3 has 13 amino acids. Germline CDR1 and CDR2: SGDLS and YYNGEE. CDR3 coding DNA: TGTGCCAGCAGCGTAGTGGCGGCCAATGAGCAGTTCTTC. Its protein product is CASSVVAANEQFF.

This clonotype was picked up many times. V is TRBV28 and J is TRBJ2-1, with 7 bases that match TRBD2. V dropped 4 bases and J dropped 4; count of bases not matched to a gene: 7. This CDR3 has 15 residues. Germline values: CDR1 MDHEN, CDR2 SYDVKM. CDR3 in amino acids: CASSSSLAAYNEQFF. DNA of the CDR3: TGTGCCAGCAGTTCCAGCCTAGCGGCATACAATGAGCAGTTCTTC.

This clonotype was counted ten times or more. The chain recombines TRBV28 with TRBJ2-2; 7 bases agree with TRBD1. The V segment lost 5 bases and the J segment 1 base; nucleotides outside the gene matches: 7. The CDR3 totals 16 residues. Per germline, CDR1 MDHEN and CDR2 SYDVKM. The CDR3 region has the DNA TGTGCCAGCAGTACGACAGGGAGTATGAACACCGGGGAGCTGTTTTTT. Translated: CASSTTGSMNTGELFF.

This clonotype came up a few times. The genes are TRBV5-1 and TRBJ2-3; the match to TRBD2 covers 12 bases. Trimming at V came to 0 bases and at J to 3 bases, leaving 8 bases not matched to a gene. Germline V gene data show CDR1 as SGHRS and CDR2 as YFSETQ. CDR3 length: 18 residues. CDR3 bases: TGCGCCAGCAGCTTGGCCGGGTCTAGCGGGAGGGTTACAGATACGCAGTATTTT. Encoded protein: CASSLAGSSGRVTDTQYF. Supplemented by reference TRBV5-1 and TRBJ2-3, the full variable domain reads KAGVTQTPRYLIKTRGQQVTLSCSPISGHRSVSWYQQTPGQGLQFLFEYFSETQRNKGNFPGRFSGRQFSNSRSEMNVSTLELGDSALYLCASSLAGSSGRVTDTQYFGPGTRLTVL.